This entry is about one T cell receptor beta chain. Its antigen is as yet unknown. This entry comes from a study of T cells after yellow fever vaccination. Overall study: With SMART-Seq v4 Ultra Low Input, the fractions containing low cell numbers were prepared. Findings and caveats of the study: Booster samples showed a return of most primary-vaccination clones (roughly 96% CD4, 85% to 90% CD8).

The 5'RACE template-switching step produced TCR cDNA and added a universal primer site and UMIs. TCRdb reanalysed the 5' RACE reads using MiXCR and keeps one entry per CDR3 protein. The data hold about 320,000 distinct CDR3 sequences, with approximately 7% observed a single time. This CDR3 region has 13 residues. V was trimmed by 9 bases and J by 7 bases, leaving 16 bases between them. This clonotype originated in a man in his late teens or twenties who received the YFV17D yellow fever vaccine. J is TRBJ1-5 and V is TRBV12-3 or TRBV12-4; possibly TRBD1 for D (6 bases). The sample here was PBMCs, taken 45 days after the first yellow fever vaccination. Written as DNA, the CDR3 is TGTGCCAGTATCCAGGGGCAGGAGCAGCCCCAGCATTTT. Its translation: CASIQGQEQPQHF.